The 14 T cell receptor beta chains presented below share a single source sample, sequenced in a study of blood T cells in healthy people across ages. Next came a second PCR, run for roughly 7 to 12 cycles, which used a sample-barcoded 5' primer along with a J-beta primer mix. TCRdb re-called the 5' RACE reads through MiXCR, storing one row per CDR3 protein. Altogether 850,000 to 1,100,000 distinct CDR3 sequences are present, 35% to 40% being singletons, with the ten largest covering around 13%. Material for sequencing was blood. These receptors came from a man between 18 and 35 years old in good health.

The chain's CDR3 is CASSPRVGITDTQYF. DNA of the CDR3: TGTGCCAGCAGTCCCCGAGTCGGAATCACAGATACGCAGTATTTT. The rearrangement joins TRBV27 to TRBJ2-3; D is ambiguous. CDR1 is MNHEY and CDR2 is SMNVEV in the germline V gene (reference sequence). V gave up 5 bases and J gave up 2 bases, with 14 bases separating them. The CDR3 totals 15 residues.

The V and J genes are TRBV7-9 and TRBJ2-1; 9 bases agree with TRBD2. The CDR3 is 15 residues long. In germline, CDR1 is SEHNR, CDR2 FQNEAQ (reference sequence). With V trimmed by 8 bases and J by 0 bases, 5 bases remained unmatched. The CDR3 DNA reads TGTGCCAGCGCCAGCGGGGGGCTCTCCTACAATGAGCAGTTCTTC. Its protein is CASASGGLSYNEQFF.

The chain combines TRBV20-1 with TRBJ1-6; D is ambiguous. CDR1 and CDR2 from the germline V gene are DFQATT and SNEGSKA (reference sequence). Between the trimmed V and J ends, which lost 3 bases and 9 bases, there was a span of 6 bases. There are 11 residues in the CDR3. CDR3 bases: TGCAGTGCTAGTGGTATTTCACCCCTCCACTTT. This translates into CSASGISPLHF.

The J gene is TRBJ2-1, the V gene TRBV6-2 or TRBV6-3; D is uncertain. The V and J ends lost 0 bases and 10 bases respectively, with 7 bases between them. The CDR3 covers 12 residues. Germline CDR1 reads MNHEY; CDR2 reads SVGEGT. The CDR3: CASSYSPQEQFF. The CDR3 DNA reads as TGTGCCAGCAGTTACTCTCCTCAGGAGCAGTTCTTC.

CDR3 coding DNA: TGCAGTGCTAGAACGTTAGCCACAGATACGCAGTATTTT. It encodes CSARTLATDTQYF. V and J are TRBV20-1 and TRBJ2-3; unclear D gene. V was shortened by 2 bases and J by 2 bases, with 8 bases between the two germline ends. Looked up from germline, CDR1 is DFQATT and CDR2 is SNEGSKA (reference sequence). The CDR3 extends over 13 amino acids.

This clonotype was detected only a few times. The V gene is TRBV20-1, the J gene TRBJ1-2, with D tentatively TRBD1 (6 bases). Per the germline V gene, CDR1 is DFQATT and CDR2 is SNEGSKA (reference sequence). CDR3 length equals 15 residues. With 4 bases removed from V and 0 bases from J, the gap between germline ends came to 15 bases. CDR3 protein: CSANDADSSNYGYTF. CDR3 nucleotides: TGCAGTGCTAATGACGCGGACAGTTCTAACTATGGCTACACCTTC.

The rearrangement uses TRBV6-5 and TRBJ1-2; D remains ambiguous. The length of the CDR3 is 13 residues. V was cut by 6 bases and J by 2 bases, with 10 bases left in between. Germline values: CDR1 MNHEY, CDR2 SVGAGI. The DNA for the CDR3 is TGTGCCAGCAGGAGTTTTAAAAACTATGGCTACACCTTC. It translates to CASRSFKNYGYTF.

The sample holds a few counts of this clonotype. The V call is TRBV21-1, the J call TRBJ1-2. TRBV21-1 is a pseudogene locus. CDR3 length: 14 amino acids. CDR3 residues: CASSSQTLGYGYTF. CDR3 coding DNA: TGTGCCAGCAGCTCCCAGACTCTGGGCTATGGCTACACCTTC.

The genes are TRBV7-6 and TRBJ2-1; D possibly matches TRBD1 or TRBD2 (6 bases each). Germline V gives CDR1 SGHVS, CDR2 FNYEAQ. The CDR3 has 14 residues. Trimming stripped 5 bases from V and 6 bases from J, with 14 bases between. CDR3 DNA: TGTGCCAGCAGCCACCGACTAGGGGGCAATGAGCAGTTCTTC. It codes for CASSHRLGGNEQFF.

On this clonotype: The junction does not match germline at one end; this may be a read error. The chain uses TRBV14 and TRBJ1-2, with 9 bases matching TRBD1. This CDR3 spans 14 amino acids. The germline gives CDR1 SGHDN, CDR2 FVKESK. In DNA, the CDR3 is TGTGCCAGCAGCCAATTCTGGACAGGGGATGGCCACACCTTC. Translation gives CASSQFWTGDGHTF.

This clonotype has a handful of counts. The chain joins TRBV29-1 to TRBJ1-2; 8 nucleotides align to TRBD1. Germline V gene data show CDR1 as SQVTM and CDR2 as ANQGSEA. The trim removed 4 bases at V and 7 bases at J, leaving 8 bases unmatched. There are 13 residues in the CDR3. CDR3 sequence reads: CSVVAGGLIGYTF. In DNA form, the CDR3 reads TGCAGCGTTGTGGCAGGGGGCTTAATTGGCTACACCTTC.

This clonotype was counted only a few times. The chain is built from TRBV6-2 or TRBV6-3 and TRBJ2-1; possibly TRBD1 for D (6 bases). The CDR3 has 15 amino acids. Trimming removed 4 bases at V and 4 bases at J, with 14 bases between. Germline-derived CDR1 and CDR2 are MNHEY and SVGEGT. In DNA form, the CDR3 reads TGTGCCAGCAGTTGGGGTGGCAGGGGATACAATGAGCAGTTCTTC. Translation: CASSWGGRGYNEQFF.

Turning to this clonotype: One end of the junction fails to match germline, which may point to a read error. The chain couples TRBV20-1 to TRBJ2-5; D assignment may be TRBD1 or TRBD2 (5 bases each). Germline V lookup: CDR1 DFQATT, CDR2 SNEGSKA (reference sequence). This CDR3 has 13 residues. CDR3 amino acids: CSARDGTEGTRYF. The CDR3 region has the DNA TGCAGTGCTAGAGATGGGACCGAAGGGACCCGGTACTTC.

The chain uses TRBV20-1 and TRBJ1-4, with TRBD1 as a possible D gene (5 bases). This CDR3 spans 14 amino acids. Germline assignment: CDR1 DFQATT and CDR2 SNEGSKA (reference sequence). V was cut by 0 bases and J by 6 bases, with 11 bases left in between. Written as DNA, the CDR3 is TGCAGTGCTAGAGATCGGAGGGGCTATGAAAAACTGTTTTTT. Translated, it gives CSARDRRGYEKLFF.